The rows below give T cell receptor beta chains drawn from one sample of a study of circulating CD8 cells and anti-PD-1 response in melanoma. A single record per CDR3 protein comes from TCRdb applying MiXCR to the reads. Of a few hundred distinct CDR3 sequences listed, approximately 6% are singletons. This specimen was CD8+ T cells from PBMCs, taken at baseline or after one month of anti-PD-1 therapy (not recorded which). The receptor source for this set is a human donor with melanoma. Both conserved end residues are part of each CDR3. The order of the fields is J gene, D gene, V gene, clone size, CDR3 DNA, CDR3 protein. A D gene is named only where the DNA matches it firmly. Sizes are listed as once, few or many counts, or a class when the clone is expanded.

J gene: TRBJ2-7
D gene: -
V gene: TRBV7-9
clone size: hyperexpanded
CDR3 DNA: TGTGCCAGCTTGGGTTTGGGGCCCTACGAGCAGTACTTC
CDR3 protein: CASLGLGPYEQYF